This T cell receptor beta chain came from a study of blood T cell repertoires in COVID-19. As for the study in general: The United States, Italy and Spain were the sources of the acute and convalescent COVID-19 samples. T cells, B-cell-depleted T cells, or PBMCs supplied cDNA or gDNA.

The CDR3 runs 10 residues. The germline gives CDR1 DFQATT, CDR2 SNEGSKA (reference sequence). The V end was cut by 5 bases, the J end by 11 bases, with 12 bases between. In the authors' methods: From reference gene primer amplification, estimates of nucleated cell counts were derived. The repertoire was sequenced with immunoSEQ multiplex PCR; TCRdb's copy has only in-frame clones and lacks some. The DNA was the basis for D and trimming; V, J and clone size are from that table. The sample carries around 160,000 clones, approximately 91% recorded once. V gene TRBV20-1 combines with J gene TRBJ1-1, with D unclear. The source is a young man with acute or convalescent COVID-19. Material for sequencing was peripheral blood. The CDR3 coding sequence is TGCAGTGCTCGGGTCTTTAGGGCTTTCTTT. Protein sequence: CSARVFRAFF.